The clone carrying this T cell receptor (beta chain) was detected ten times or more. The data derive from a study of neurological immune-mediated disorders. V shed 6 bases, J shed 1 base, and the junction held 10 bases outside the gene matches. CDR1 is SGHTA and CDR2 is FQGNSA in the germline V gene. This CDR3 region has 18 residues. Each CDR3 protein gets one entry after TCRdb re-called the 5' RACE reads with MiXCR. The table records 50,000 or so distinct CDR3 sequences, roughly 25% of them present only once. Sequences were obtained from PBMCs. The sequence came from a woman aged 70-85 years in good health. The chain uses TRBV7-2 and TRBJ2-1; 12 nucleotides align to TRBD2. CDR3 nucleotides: TGTGCCAGCAGGAACCGAGGACTAGCGGGGCGATCCTACAATGAGCAGTTCTTC. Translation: CASRNRGLAGRSYNEQFF.